This T cell receptor (beta chain) is drawn from a study of T cell clones after liver transplantation. Sequenced by immunoSEQ multiplex PCR; TCRdb stores in-frame clones only, minus some. The data contain around 70,000 clones, nearly 95% of them singletons. Germline CDR1 is LNHNV and CDR2 is YYDKDF (reference sequence). The trim removed 2 bases at V and 4 bases at J, leaving 3 bases unmatched. CDR3 length: 16 residues. The chain couples TRBV15 to TRBJ2-3; 13 bases match TRBD2. The TCR comes from a human patient who received a liver transplant. Some T cells may be supplied by the graft donor. The sample consisted of CD4+ T cells from blood, taken approximately 26 months after liver transplant. This chain's CDR3 is CATSRRLAGGSDTQYF. The DNA of the CDR3 is TGTGCCACCAGCAGAAGACTAGCGGGAGGATCAGATACGCAGTATTTT.